This TCR beta chain was recorded in a study of shared clonotypes between healthy human individuals. Study observations and caveats: A limitation of the genetic and exposure-history diversity represented arose from few donors.

Points on this clone: Its antigen is unidentified.

Terminally differentiated effector memory CD45RA+ cells were left out of the naive CD8 fraction, which was CD45RO-negative and positively selected for CCR7. Sequencing was performed with immunoSEQ multiplex PCR; in TCRdb, only in-frame clones are kept and a portion is missing. In the table there are some 2.1 million clones, approximately 92% of which are singletons. Between the trimmed V and J ends, which lost 8 bases and 7 bases, there was a span of 15 bases. The V gene's germline CDR1 is LNHDA and CDR2 SQIVND (reference sequence). The CDR3 has 13 amino acids. Material: naive CD8+ T cells from PBMCs. The chain links TRBV19 to TRBJ2-1; D might be TRBD2 (5 bases). This TCR was sampled from a young man in good health. Some clones in this sample may be carry-over from other donors' samples. DNA for the CDR3: TGTGCCAGTTCCCCTATGACGGGGAATGAGCAGTTCTTC. It specifies CASSPMTGNEQFF.